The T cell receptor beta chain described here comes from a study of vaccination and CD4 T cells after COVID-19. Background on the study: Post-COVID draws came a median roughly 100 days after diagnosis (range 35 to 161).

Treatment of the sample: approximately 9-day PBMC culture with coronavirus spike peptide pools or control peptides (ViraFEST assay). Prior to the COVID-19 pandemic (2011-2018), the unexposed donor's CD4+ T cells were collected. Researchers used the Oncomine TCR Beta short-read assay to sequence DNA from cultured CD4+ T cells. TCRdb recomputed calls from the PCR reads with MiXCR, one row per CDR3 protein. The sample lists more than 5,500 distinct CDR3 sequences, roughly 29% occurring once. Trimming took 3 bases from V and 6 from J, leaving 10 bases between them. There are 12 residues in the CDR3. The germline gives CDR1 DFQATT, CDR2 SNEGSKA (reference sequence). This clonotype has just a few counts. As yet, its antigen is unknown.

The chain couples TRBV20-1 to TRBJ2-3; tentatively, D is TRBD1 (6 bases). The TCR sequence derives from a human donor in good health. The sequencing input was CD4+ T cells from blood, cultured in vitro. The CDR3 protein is CSASNRADTQYF. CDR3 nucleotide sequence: TGCAGTGCTAGTAACAGGGCGGATACGCAGTATTTT.